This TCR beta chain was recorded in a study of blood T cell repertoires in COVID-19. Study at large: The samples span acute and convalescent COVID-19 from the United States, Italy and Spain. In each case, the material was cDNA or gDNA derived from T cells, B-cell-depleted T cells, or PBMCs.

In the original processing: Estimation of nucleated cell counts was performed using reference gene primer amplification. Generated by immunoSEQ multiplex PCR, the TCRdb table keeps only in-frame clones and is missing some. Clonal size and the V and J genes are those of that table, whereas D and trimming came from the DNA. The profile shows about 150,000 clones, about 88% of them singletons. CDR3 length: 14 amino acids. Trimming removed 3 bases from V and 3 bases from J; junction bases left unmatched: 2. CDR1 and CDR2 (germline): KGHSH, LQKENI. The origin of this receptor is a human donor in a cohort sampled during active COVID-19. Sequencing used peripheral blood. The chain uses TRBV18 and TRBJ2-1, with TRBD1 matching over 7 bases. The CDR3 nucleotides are TGTGCCAGCTCACCTACAGGGGTCTACAATGAGCAGTTCTTC. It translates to CASSPTGVYNEQFF. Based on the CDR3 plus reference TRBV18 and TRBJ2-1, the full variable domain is NAGVMQNPRHLVRRRGQEARLRCSPMKGHSHVYWYRQLPEEGLKFMVYLQKENIIDESGMPKERFSAEFPKEGPSILRIQQVVRGDSAAYFCASSPTGVYNEQFFGPGTRLTVL.